These 25 T cell receptor beta chains came from one sample sequenced in a study of shared clonotypes between healthy human individuals. TCRdb keeps only in-frame clones here, not all; method: immunoSEQ multiplex PCR. The sample records approximately 2,300,000 clones, about nine tenths being singletons. The sample was naive CD4+ T cells from PBMCs. Subset in this sample: CD45RA+ positively selected. The receptors were gathered from a man aged 18 to 30 in good health. Some clones in this sample may be carry-over from other donors' samples.

This clone has only a few counts. The chain uses TRBV28 and TRBJ1-2, with a weak D call TRBD1 (6 bases). Trimming removed 6 bases from V and 7 bases from J, with 12 bases in between. Looked up from germline, CDR1 is MDHEN and CDR2 is SYDVKM. This CDR3 has 12 residues. DNA for the CDR3: TGTGCCAGCAGAACAGGGTTCAGTGGCTACACCTTC. Amino acid sequence: CASRTGFSGYTF.

The rearrangement joins TRBV7-2 to TRBJ1-4, with D perhaps TRBD1 (5 bases). CDR3 length equals 14 residues. Trimming cost V 1 base and J 8 bases, with 11 bases left between them. In germline, CDR1 is SGHTA, CDR2 FQGNSA. CDR3 bases: TGTGCCAGCAGCTTAGGACAGCACACCGAAAAACTGTTTTTT. As protein: CASSLGQHTEKLFF.

The CDR3 DNA follows: TGTGCCAGCAGCCAACTGGGACAACTCTCCTACGAGCAGTACTTC. It specifies CASSQLGQLSYEQYF. This chain uses TRBV4-2 with TRBJ2-7; the D gene is possibly TRBD1 (6 bases). Trimming left V 2 bases short and J 0 bases short, with 11 bases between. Germline V gene lookup returns CDR1 LGHNA and CDR2 YNFKEQ. This CDR3 has 15 amino acids.

This clone was seen just once. This chain uses TRBV7-2 with TRBJ2-7, with TRBD1 matching 9 bases. This CDR3 contains 15 residues. J was trimmed by 3 bases and V by 5 bases; bases with no gene match: 8. Germline CDR1 and CDR2: SGHTA and FQGNSA. The CDR3: CASSATGTGNYEQYF. The CDR3 nucleotides read TGTGCCAGCAGCGCTACCGGGACAGGGAACTACGAGCAGTACTTC.

The rearrangement uses TRBV28 and TRBJ2-3; 8 nucleotides agree with TRBD2. The CDR3 is 17 amino acids. V lost 4 bases, J lost 6 bases, and 15 bases stayed unmatched. Germline CDR1 and CDR2: MDHEN and SYDVKM. CDR3 residues: CASSSAQAGATADTQYF. The CDR3 nucleotides are TGTGCCAGCAGTTCGGCCCAAGCGGGAGCTACCGCGGATACGCAGTATTTT.

J is TRBJ1-5 and V is TRBV5-5; possibly TRBD1 for D (6 bases). Germline CDR1 and CDR2: SGHKS and YYEKEE (reference sequence). V was cut by 4 bases and J by 1 base, with 12 bases left in between. The CDR3 runs to 15 residues. Here the CDR3 reads CASSGLGASNQPQHF. The CDR3 nucleotides read TGTGCCAGCAGCGGGTTGGGGGCGAGCAATCAGCCCCAGCATTTT.

This chain links TRBV18 with TRBJ2-5; D gene ambiguous. V lost 4 bases and J lost 5, with 5 bases in between. The CDR3 has 11 residues. The germline CDR1 and CDR2 sequences are KGHSH and LQKENI. This chain's CDR3 is CASSRAETQYF. The CDR3 region has the DNA TGTGCCAGCTCACGTGCGGAGACCCAGTACTTC.

V and J are TRBV5-1 and TRBJ1-4, with D uncertain. CDR1 and CDR2 (germline): SGHRS, YFSETQ. V was clipped by 4 bases and J by 2 bases, with 15 bases between them. The CDR3 runs 16 residues. Here the CDR3 reads CASSGRELGTNEKLFF. The CDR3 DNA sequence: TGCGCCAGCAGCGGGAGGGAGCTTGGGACTAATGAAAAACTGTTTTTT.

The chain links TRBV9 to TRBJ2-1; D gene unclear. This CDR3 has 17 residues. Germline V gives CDR1 SGDLS, CDR2 YYNGEE. Trimming removed 0 bases from V and 0 bases from J, with 13 bases in between. CDR3 sequence: CASSVEAATVSYNEQFF. In DNA, the CDR3 is TGTGCCAGCAGCGTAGAAGCAGCGACTGTCTCCTACAATGAGCAGTTCTTC.

This CDR3 reads CASSEVGRTARQETQYF. The DNA for the CDR3 is TGTGCCAGCAGTGAAGTCGGCCGGACAGCGCGCCAAGAGACCCAGTACTTC. V is TRBV6-1 and J is TRBJ2-5; possible D gene TRBD1, 6 bases. The CDR3 loop spans 17 amino acids. Trimming removed 1 base from V and 1 base from J, with 16 bases in between. Germline CDR1 and CDR2: MNHNS and SASEGT.

The chain carries TRBV7-3 and TRBJ1-1; D not resolved. Trimming pared 2 bases from V and 8 bases from J, leaving 12 bases between. The CDR3 loop spans 13 amino acids. Germline loops: CDR1 SGHTA, CDR2 FQGTGA. The CDR3 region is CASSLESQSEAFF. The CDR3 region has the DNA TGTGCCAGCAGCTTAGAGTCACAGTCCGAAGCTTTCTTT. Full variable domain (outside the CDR3, taken from reference TRBV7-3 and TRBJ1-1): GAGVSQTPSNKVTEKGKYVELRCDPISGHTALYWYRQSLGQGPEFLIYFQGTGAADDSGLPNDRFFAVRPEGSVSTLKIQRTERGDSAVYLCASSLESQSEAFFGQGTRLTVV.

This rearrangement joins TRBV19 to TRBJ2-2, with D hard to call. Trimming shortened V by 10 bases and J by 3 bases, and 15 bases separated the two germline ends. Germline V gene sequence: CDR1 LNHDA, CDR2 SQIVND (reference sequence). The CDR3 sequence is 14 residues long. Here the CDR3 reads CATGPTPYTGELFF. CDR3 DNA: TGTGCCACCGGCCCAACTCCTTACACCGGGGAGCTGTTTTTT.

Notes on this clone: Other DNA variants within this sample encode the same CDR3. V and J are TRBV27 and TRBJ1-5; a weak D match, TRBD1 (5 bases). The germline gives CDR1 MNHEY, CDR2 SMNVEV (reference sequence). This CDR3 comprises 15 residues. Trimming took off 3 bases at V and 0 bases at J, with 9 bases between the two ends. This CDR3 is CASSFDRYSNQPQHF. DNA of the CDR3: TGTGCCAGCAGTTTCGACAGATATAGCAATCAGCCCCAGCATTTT.

The chain links TRBV7-9 to TRBJ2-1, with 9 bases fitting TRBD2. This CDR3 spans 14 amino acids. Germline values: CDR1 SEHNR, CDR2 FQNEAQ (reference sequence). J lost 6 bases, V lost 4 bases, and 4 bases had no gene match. In DNA, the CDR3 is TGTGCCAGCAGCTGGGGACTAGCCGTCAATGAGCAGTTCTTC. The encoded protein is CASSWGLAVNEQFF. Full variable domain (remainder filled in from reference TRBV7-9 and TRBJ2-1): DTGVSQNPRHKITKRGQNVTFRCDPISEHNRLYWYRQTLGQGPEFLTYFQNEAQLEKSRLLSDRFSAERPKGSFSTLEIQRTEQGDSAMYLCASSWGLAVNEQFFGPGTRLTVL.

The table lists this clone with a count of one. V and J are TRBV4-2 and TRBJ1-5; D not resolved. With 0 bases removed from V and 0 bases from J, the gap between germline ends came to 9 bases. The CDR3 extends over 16 amino acids. Per germline, CDR1 LGHNA and CDR2 YNFKEQ. The CDR3: CASSQEGSGSNQPQHF. CDR3 nucleotide sequence: TGTGCCAGCAGCCAAGAAGGGTCCGGTAGCAATCAGCCCCAGCATTTT.

This chain links TRBV12-5 with TRBJ2-2; D is undetermined. In germline, CDR1 is LGHNT, CDR2 FRNRAP. The CDR3 loop spans 12 amino acids. Trimming left V 6 bases short and J 5 bases short, with 7 bases between. CDR3 residues: CASGPNTGELFF. The CDR3 DNA reads as TGTGCTAGTGGACCTAATACCGGGGAGCTGTTTTTT.

As to this clone: Other DNA sequences in this specimen translate into the identical CDR3. The rearrangement uses TRBV5-1 and TRBJ2-7, with D unclear. The length of the CDR3 is 14 residues. CDR1 is SGHRS, CDR2 YFSETQ, per germline. Trimming removed 0 bases at V and 0 bases at J, with 7 bases between. DNA of the CDR3: TGCGCCAGCAGCTTGGTCCCGGACTCCTACGAGCAGTACTTC. It codes for CASSLVPDSYEQYF.

The chain uses TRBV6-5 and TRBJ2-2, with TRBD1 matching 9 bases. CDR1 MNHEY and CDR2 SVGAGI come from the germline V gene. Trimming removed 3 bases from V and 8 bases from J; junction bases left unmatched: 7. This CDR3 spans 15 amino acids. The CDR3 bases are TGTGCCAGCAGTTATTCCGGGACAGGGACTGGGGAGCTGTTTTTT. Translated, it gives CASSYSGTGTGELFF.

This sequence joins TRBV7-9 and TRBJ2-1; 8 bases agree with TRBD2. Germline V gene sequence: CDR1 SEHNR, CDR2 FQNEAQ (reference sequence). CDR3 length: 10 residues. The V and J ends lost 8 bases and 10 bases, in that order; junction bases with no gene match: 1. The CDR3 DNA reads TGTGCCAGCGCTAGCGGGGAGCAGTTCTTC. It yields the protein CASASGEQFF.

The CDR3 DNA reads as TGTGCCAGCAGCTTACTAGCGAATGTGGCCGGTGGTGAGCAGTTCTTC. Its protein is CASSLLANVAGGEQFF. The chain has TRBV5-4 and TRBJ2-1, with TRBD2 matching over 7 bases. The germline V gene has CDR1 SGHNT and CDR2 YYREEE (reference sequence). Losses at the gene ends were 2 bases for V and 9 bases for J; bases not matched to a gene: 14. The CDR3 sequence is 16 residues long.

This clone is a singleton in its sample. Written as DNA, the CDR3 is TGTGCCAGCAGCTTCGACAGACCCTATGGCTACACCTTC. Translated: CASSFDRPYGYTF. This sequence joins TRBV11-2 and TRBJ1-2; tentative D call: TRBD1 (5 bases). Germline V gene lookup returns CDR1 SGHAT and CDR2 FQNNGV. Trimming left V 3 bases short and J 4 bases short, with 9 bases between. The CDR3 runs 13 residues.

V is TRBV7-2 and J is TRBJ2-5; 10 bases match TRBD2. V lost 5 bases, J lost 5 bases, and 11 bases stayed unmatched. The CDR3 extends over 16 amino acids. Per the germline V gene, CDR1 is SGHTA and CDR2 is FQGNSA. The CDR3 spells CASSLGAGGIWETQYF. The CDR3 nucleotides are TGTGCCAGCAGCCTGGGAGCGGGAGGGATTTGGGAGACCCAGTACTTC.

This clone was detected a few times. The V call is TRBV25-1, the J call TRBJ1-5; tentatively, D is TRBD1 (5 bases). V lost 3 bases and J 5 bases, leaving 8 bases between the germline ends. Germline V gene sequence: CDR1 MGHDK, CDR2 SYGVNS. The CDR3 covers 13 residues. The CDR3 DNA reads TGTGCCAGCAGTGACAGGGTGGATCAGCCCCAGCATTTT. Translating it yields CASSDRVDQPQHF.

The chain employs TRBV2 and TRBJ2-7; 11 positions match TRBD1. Germline V gene sequence: CDR1 SNHLY, CDR2 FYNNEI. This CDR3 spans 14 amino acids. The V gene end was trimmed by 6 bases and the J gene end by 3 bases; junction bases not matched to a gene: 4. The DNA for the CDR3 is TGTGCCAGCAGCTCGGGACAGGGGGTCTACGAGCAGTACTTC. Protein sequence: CASSSGQGVYEQYF.

With regard to this clone: Other DNA sequences in this sample translate to the same CDR3. The chain joins TRBV5-1 to TRBJ2-5, with 7 nucleotides matching TRBD1. This CDR3 is 13 amino acids long. Trimming cost V 5 bases and J 2 bases; bases outside gene matches: 3. The germline CDR1 and CDR2 sequences are SGHRS and YFSETQ. This CDR3 reads CASRTGRQETQYF. CDR3 DNA: TGCGCCAGCAGGACAGGGCGGCAAGAGACCCAGTACTTC.